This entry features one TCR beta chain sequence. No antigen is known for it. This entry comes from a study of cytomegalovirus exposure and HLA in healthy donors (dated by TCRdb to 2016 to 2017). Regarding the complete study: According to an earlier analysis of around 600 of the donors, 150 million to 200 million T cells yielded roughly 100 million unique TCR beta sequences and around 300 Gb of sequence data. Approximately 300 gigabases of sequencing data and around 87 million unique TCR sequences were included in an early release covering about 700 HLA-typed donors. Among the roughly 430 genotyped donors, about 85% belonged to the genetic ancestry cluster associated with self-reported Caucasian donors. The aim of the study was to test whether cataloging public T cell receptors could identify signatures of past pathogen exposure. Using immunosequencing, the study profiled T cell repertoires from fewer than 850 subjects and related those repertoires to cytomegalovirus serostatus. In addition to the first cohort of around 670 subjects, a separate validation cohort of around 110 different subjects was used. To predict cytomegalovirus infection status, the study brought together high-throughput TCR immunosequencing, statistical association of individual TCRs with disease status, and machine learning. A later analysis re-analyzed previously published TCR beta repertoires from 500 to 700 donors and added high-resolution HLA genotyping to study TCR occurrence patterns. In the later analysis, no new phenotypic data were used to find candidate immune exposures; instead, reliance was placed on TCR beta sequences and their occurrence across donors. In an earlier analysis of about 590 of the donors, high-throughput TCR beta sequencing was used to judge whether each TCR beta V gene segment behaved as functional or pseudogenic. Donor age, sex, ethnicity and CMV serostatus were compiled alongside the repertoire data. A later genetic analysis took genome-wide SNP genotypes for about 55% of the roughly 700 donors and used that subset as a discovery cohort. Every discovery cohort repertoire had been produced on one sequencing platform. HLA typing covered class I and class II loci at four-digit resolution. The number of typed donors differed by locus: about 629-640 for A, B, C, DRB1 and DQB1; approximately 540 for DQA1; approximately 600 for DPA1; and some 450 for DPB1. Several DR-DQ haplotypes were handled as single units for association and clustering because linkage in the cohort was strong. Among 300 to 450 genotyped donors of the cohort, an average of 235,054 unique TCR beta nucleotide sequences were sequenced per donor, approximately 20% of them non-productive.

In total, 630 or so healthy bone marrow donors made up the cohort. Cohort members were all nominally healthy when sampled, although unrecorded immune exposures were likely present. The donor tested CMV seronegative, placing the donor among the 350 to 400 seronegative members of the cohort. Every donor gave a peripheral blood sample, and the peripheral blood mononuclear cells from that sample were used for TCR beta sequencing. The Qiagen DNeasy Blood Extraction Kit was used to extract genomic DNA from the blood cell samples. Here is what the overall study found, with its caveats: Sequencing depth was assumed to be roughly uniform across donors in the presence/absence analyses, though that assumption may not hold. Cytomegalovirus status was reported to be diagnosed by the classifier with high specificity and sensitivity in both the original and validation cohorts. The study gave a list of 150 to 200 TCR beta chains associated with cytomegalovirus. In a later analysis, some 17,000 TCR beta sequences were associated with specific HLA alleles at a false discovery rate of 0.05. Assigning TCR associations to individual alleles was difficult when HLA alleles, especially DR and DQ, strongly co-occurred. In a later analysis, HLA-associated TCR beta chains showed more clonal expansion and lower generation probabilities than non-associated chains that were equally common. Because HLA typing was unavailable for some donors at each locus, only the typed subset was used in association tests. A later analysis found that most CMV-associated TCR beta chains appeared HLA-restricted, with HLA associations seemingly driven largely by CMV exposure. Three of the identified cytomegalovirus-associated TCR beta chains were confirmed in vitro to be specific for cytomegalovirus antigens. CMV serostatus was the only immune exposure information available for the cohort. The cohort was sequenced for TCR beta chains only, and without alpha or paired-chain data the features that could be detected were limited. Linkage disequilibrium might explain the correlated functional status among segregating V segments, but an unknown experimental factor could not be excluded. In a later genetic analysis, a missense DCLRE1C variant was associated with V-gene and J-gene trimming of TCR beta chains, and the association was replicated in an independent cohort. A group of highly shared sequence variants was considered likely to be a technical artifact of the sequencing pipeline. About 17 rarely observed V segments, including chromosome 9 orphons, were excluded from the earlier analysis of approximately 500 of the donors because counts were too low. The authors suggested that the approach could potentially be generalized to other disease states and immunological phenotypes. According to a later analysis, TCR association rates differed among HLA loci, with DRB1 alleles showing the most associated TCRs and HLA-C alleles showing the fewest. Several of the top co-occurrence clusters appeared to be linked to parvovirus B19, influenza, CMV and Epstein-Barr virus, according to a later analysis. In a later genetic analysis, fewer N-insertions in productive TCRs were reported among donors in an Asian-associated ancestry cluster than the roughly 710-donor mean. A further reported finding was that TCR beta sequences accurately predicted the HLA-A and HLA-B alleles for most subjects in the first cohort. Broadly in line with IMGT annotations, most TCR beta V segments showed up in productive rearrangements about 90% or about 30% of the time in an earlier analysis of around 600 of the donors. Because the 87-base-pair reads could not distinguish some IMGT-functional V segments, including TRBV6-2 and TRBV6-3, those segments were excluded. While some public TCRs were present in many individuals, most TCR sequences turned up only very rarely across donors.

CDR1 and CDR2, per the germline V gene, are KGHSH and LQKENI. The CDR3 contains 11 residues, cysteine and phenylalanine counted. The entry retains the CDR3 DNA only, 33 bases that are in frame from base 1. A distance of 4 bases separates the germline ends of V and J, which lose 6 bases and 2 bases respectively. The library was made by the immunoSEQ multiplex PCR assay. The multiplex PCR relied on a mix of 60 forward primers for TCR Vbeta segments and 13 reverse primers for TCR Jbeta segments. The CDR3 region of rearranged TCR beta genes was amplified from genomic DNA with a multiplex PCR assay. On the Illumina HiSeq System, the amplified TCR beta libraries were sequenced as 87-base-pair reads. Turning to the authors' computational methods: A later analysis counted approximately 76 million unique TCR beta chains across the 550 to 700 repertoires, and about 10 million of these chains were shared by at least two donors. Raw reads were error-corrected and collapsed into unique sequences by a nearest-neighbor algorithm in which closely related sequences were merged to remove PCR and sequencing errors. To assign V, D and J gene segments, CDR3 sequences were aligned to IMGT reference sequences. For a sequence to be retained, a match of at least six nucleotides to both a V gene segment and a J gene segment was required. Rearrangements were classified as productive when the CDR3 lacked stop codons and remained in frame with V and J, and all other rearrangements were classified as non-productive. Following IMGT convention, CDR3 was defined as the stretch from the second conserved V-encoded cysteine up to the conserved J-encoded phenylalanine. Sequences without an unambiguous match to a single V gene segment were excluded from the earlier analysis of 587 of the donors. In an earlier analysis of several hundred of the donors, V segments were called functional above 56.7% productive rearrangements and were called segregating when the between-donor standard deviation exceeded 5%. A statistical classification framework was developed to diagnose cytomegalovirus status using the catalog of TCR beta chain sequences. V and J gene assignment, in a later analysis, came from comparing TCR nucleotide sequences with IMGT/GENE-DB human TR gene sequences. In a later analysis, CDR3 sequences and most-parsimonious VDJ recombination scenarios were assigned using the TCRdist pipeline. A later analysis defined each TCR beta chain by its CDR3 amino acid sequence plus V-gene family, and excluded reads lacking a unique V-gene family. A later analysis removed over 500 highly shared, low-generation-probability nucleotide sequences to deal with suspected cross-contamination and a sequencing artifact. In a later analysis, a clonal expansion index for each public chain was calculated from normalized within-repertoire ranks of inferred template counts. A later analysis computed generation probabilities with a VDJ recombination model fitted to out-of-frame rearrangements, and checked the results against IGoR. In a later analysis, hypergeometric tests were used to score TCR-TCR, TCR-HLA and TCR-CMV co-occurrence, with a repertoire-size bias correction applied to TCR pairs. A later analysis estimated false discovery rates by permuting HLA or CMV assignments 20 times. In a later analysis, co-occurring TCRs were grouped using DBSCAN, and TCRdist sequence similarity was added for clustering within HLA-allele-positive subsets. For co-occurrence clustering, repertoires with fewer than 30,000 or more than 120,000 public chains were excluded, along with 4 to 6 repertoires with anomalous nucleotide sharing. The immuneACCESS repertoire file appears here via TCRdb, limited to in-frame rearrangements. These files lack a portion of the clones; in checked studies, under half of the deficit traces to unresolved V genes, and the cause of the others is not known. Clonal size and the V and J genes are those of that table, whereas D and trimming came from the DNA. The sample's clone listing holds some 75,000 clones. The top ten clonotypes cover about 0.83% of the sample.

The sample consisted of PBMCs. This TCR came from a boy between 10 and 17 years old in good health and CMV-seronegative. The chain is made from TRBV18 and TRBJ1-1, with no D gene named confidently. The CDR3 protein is CASSLNTEAFF. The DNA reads TGTGCCAGCTCCCTCAACACTGAAGCTTTCTTT.